The T cell receptor beta chain under discussion was sequenced for a study of T cell changes during pregnancy in multiple sclerosis. Germline CDR1 is SSHAT and CDR2 is FNYEAQ (reference sequence). V was shortened by 5 bases and J by 7 bases, with 14 bases between the two germline ends. The CDR3 is 14 residues long. The assay was immunoSEQ multiplex PCR, and TCRdb's table has in-frame clones only and misses some. The table lists 60,000 or so clones, 91% of them singletons. This chain joins TRBV7-7 and TRBJ2-2, with D hard to call. The sequence was obtained from a female donor in good health, enrolled as a control in a pregnancy study. The specimen was CD4+ T cells from peripheral blood mononuclear cells, collected after pregnancy. CDR3 nucleotides: TGTGCCAGCAGCCCCACAACGACGGGCGGGGAGCTGTTTTTT. The encoded protein is CASSPTTTGGELFF. The full variable domain, its missing parts supplied by reference TRBV7-7 and TRBJ2-2, is GAGVSQSPRYKVTKRGQDVTLRCDPISSHATLYWYQQALGQGPEFLTYFNYEAQPDKSGLPSDRFSAERPEGSISTLTIQRTEQRDSAMYRCASSPTTTGGELFFGEGSRLTVL.